This record looks at one TCR beta chain sequence and its context. The sample originates from a study of blood T cell repertoires in COVID-19. Across the study: Italy, Spain and the United States were the sources of the convalescent and acute COVID-19 samples. PBMCs, B-cell-depleted T cells, or T cells provided the cDNA or gDNA that made up the material.

In the authors' methods: Estimation of nucleated cell counts relied on the amplification of reference gene primers. Sequencing was performed with immunoSEQ multiplex PCR; in TCRdb, only in-frame clones are kept and a portion is missing. The V and J calls and clone size are taken from that table; D and trimming were inferred from the DNA. The sample comprises about 110,000 clones, 70% to 90% of which are singletons, and roughly 4.9% rests with the top ten. Germline values: CDR1 SGHTA, CDR2 FQGNSA. Trimming stripped 3 bases from V and 0 bases from J, with 9 bases between. The CDR3 loop spans 15 amino acids.

The receptor was isolated from a human donor in a cohort sampled during active COVID-19. The J gene is TRBJ1-5, the V gene TRBV7-2; D not resolved. The specimen sequenced was peripheral blood. The CDR3 here is CASSFTDYSNQPQHF. As DNA, the CDR3 is TGTGCCAGCAGCTTTACAGATTATAGCAATCAGCCCCAGCATTTT. The variable domain in full, completed from reference TRBV7-2 and TRBJ1-5, reads GAGVSQSPSNKVTEKGKDVELRCDPISGHTALYWYRQSLGQGLEFLIYFQGNSAPDKSGLPSDRFSAERTGGSVSTLTIQRTQQEDSAVYLCASSFTDYSNQPQHFGDGTRLSIL.